This T cell receptor beta chain was profiled in a study of cytotoxic CD8 clonotypes in ibrutinib-treated CLL. About the research overall: Patient counts were roughly 10 relapsed/refractory, roughly 15 treatment-naive and about 17 IGHV unmutated. Study results and caveats: Baseline-level clonality went beyond age-matched healthy donors and moved in step with circulating CD8+ T-cell counts.

This clone was detected a few times. Its target is not known. Germline-derived CDR1 and CDR2 are SGHDN and FVKESK. The length of the CDR3 is 15 residues. V shed 6 bases and J shed 3 bases, with 17 bases lying between them. The table came from immunoSEQ multiplex PCR; TCRdb's copy has only in-frame clones and leaves some out. The data show approximately 340,000 clones, roughly two thirds seen once. The source was PBMCs, collected after 36 months of ibrutinib treatment. The origin of this receptor is a human donor with chronic lymphocytic leukemia. This chain uses TRBV14 with TRBJ1-2; a weak D match, TRBD1 (6 bases). In DNA, the CDR3 is TGTGCCAGCAGAAGAAGTCGGGGGCTGGACTATGGCTACACCTTC. As protein: CASRRSRGLDYGYTF.